Below are 16 T cell receptor beta chains sequenced from a single sample in a study of cytomegalovirus exposure and HLA in healthy donors. PCR was performed using 60 Vbeta and 13 Jbeta primers. Method: immunoSEQ multiplex PCR; TCRdb's copy keeps in-frame clones and lacks some. The sample lists some 150,000 clones, more than 60% seen once, with about 4.5% in the top ten. Sample: PBMCs. These receptors came from a man aged 35-49 years in good health and CMV-seronegative.

This clone was seen a few times. The rearrangement links TRBV6-5 to TRBJ1-1; D is perhaps TRBD1 (6 bases). Per the germline V gene, CDR1 is MNHEY and CDR2 is SVGAGI. V lost 5 bases and J 1 base, leaving 11 bases between the germline ends. CDR3 length: 14 amino acids. The CDR3 loop reads CASSDPGQNTEAFF. CDR3 in DNA: TGTGCCAGCAGTGATCCGGGACAGAACACTGAAGCTTTCTTT.

The chain couples TRBV6-5 to TRBJ2-5; TRBD1 agrees at 8 bases. Germline values: CDR1 MNHEY, CDR2 SVGAGI. This CDR3 has 15 amino acids. With V trimmed by 0 bases and J by 7 bases, 7 bases remained unmatched. The CDR3: CASSYSQGALGTQYF. The CDR3 DNA reads TGTGCCAGCAGTTACTCGCAGGGGGCCCTCGGGACCCAGTACTTC.

This clone turned up a few times. The chain couples TRBV30 to TRBJ1-1; D gene unclear. This CDR3 has 15 amino acids. Germline lookup yields CDR1 GTSNPN and CDR2 SVGIG (reference sequence). V was shortened by 1 base and J by 0 bases, with 12 bases between the two germline ends. The CDR3 DNA reads TGTGCCTGGAGTGGTAGGACTAGATTGAACACTGAAGCTTTCTTT. Translating gives CAWSGRTRLNTEAFF.

This chain joins TRBV7-9 and TRBJ1-1; no firm D call. CDR3 length equals 14 residues. Deletions cut 5 bases from V and 0 bases from J, with 10 bases between. In germline, CDR1 is SEHNR, CDR2 FQNEAQ (reference sequence). CDR3 in amino acids: CASSATTLNTEAFF. The CDR3 DNA sequence: TGTGCCAGCAGCGCGACGACACTGAACACTGAAGCTTTCTTT.

The chain carries TRBV7-9 and TRBJ1-4, with 7 bases that match TRBD1. The germline CDR1 and CDR2 sequences are SEHNR and FQNEAQ (reference sequence). Trimming cost V 6 bases and J 4 bases; bases outside gene matches: 2. The CDR3 consists of 13 residues. This chain's CDR3 is CASRGQVNEKLFF. In nucleotides, the CDR3 is TGTGCCAGCAGAGGACAGGTTAATGAAAAACTGTTTTTT.

The V and J genes are TRBV6-1 and TRBJ1-3; no reliable D call. V shed 8 bases and J shed 0 bases, with 11 bases lying between them. CDR1 is MNHNS, CDR2 SASEGT, per germline. The CDR3 contains 14 residues. CDR3 nucleotides: TGTGCCAGCCAAGATTTGAGCTCTGGAAACACCATATATTTT. Its translation: CASQDLSSGNTIYF.

The gene calls are TRBV6-1 and TRBJ1-4; 8 nucleotides line up with TRBD1. V lost 4 bases to trimming and J lost 8 bases; unmatched junction nucleotides: 3. Germline CDR1 reads MNHNS; CDR2 reads SASEGT. CDR3 length: 13 amino acids. CDR3 in amino acids: CASSAGGREKLFF. The CDR3, as DNA: TGTGCCAGCAGTGCAGGGGGCAGGGAAAAACTGTTTTTT.

The chain links TRBV11-2 to TRBJ2-2; 9 bases match TRBD1. Germline CDR1 SGHAT, CDR2 FQNNGV. The V segment lost 5 bases and the J segment 4 bases; nucleotides outside the gene matches: 14. CDR3 size: 18 residues. The DNA for the CDR3 is TGTGCCAGCAGCCTTCCACCCCTGGGGACAGGGTTCACCGGGGAGCTGTTTTTT. Protein sequence: CASSLPPLGTGFTGELFF.

This chain uses TRBV27 with TRBJ1-1, with D unclear. The V end lost 3 bases, the J end lost 1 base, and 6 bases lay between the germline ends. The germline V gene has CDR1 MNHEY and CDR2 SMNVEV (reference sequence). This CDR3 region has 13 residues. The CDR3 spells CASSFSGNTEAFF. The CDR3 coding sequence is TGTGCCAGCAGTTTTTCAGGGAACACTGAAGCTTTCTTT.

This chain joins TRBV7-2 and TRBJ2-3, with D maybe TRBD2 (6 bases). The CDR3 extends over 15 amino acids. V lost 1 base and J 6 bases, leaving 14 bases between the germline ends. The germline gives CDR1 SGHTA, CDR2 FQGNSA. The CDR3 is CASSLGASALDTQYF. The CDR3 DNA reads TGTGCCAGCAGCTTAGGGGCTAGCGCCCTCGATACGCAGTATTTT.

The genes are TRBV7-2 and TRBJ2-6; possibly TRBD1 for D (5 bases). The V gene lost 1 base and the J gene lost 9 bases, with 16 bases spanning the gap. The germline gives CDR1 SGHTA, CDR2 FQGNSA. This CDR3 is 16 amino acids long. DNA for the CDR3: TGTGCCAGCAGCTTAGGAGTGGTGACAGCCAACAACGTCCTGACTTTC. Protein: CASSLGVVTANNVLTF.

The rearrangement links TRBV21-1 to TRBJ1-5. TRBV21-1 is a listed pseudogene. The CDR3 loop spans 20 amino acids. This CDR3 reads CASRGPHPGGTGGINQPQHF. The CDR3 coding sequence is TGTGCCAGCAGGGGCCCACATCCAGGAGGTACGGGGGGGATCAATCAGCCCCAGCATTTT.

This clone was detected only a few times. The V and J genes are TRBV30 and TRBJ2-2; D uncertain. The CDR3 runs 13 residues. Deletions cut 1 base from V and 4 bases from J, with 7 bases between. The germline V gene has CDR1 GTSNPN and CDR2 SVGIG (reference sequence). Here the CDR3 DNA reads TGTGCCTGGAGTGAACAGCCCACCGGGGAGCTGTTTTTT. Protein: CAWSEQPTGELFF. The complete variable domain, with remaining parts taken from reference TRBV30 and TRBJ2-2, reads SQTIHQWPATLVQPVGSPLSLECTVEGTSNPNLYWYRQAAGRGLQLLFYSVGIGQISSEVPQNLSASRPQDRQFILSSKKLLLSDSGFYLCAWSEQPTGELFFGEGSRLTVL.

In this sample, this clone turned up once. The CDR3 nucleotides read TGTGCCAGCAGCTTGGAACTAGCGGGGTGGGATGAGCAGTTCTTC. Translated: CASSLELAGWDEQFF. This rearrangement joins TRBV5-6 to TRBJ2-1; 10 bases match TRBD2. V was pared by 0 bases and J by 8 bases, with 5 bases of the junction left unmatched. The CDR3 consists of 15 residues. From germline, CDR1 is SGHDT and CDR2 YYEEEE.

The rearrangement uses TRBV5-1 and TRBJ2-3, with D possibly TRBD1 on 5 matching bases. The ends were cut back, 4 bases at V and 3 bases at J, with 9 bases in the middle. Germline lookup yields CDR1 SGHRS and CDR2 YFSETQ. This CDR3 comprises 13 residues. The DNA for the CDR3 is TGCGCCAGCAGCGCTCAGGGTACAGATACGCAGTATTTT. Translated: CASSAQGTDTQYF. Based on the CDR3 plus reference TRBV5-1 and TRBJ2-3, the full variable domain is KAGVTQTPRYLIKTRGQQVTLSCSPISGHRSVSWYQQTPGQGLQFLFEYFSETQRNKGNFPGRFSGRQFSNSRSEMNVSTLELGDSALYLCASSAQGTDTQYFGPGTRLTVL.

J is TRBJ1-4 and V is TRBV27; D possibly corresponds to TRBD1 (6 bases). The germline CDR1 and CDR2 sequences are MNHEY and SMNVEV (reference sequence). Trimming left V 0 bases short and J 8 bases short, with 10 bases between. The CDR3 length is 14 residues. CDR3 bases: TGTGCCAGCAGTTTATCCAGGGGAAGCGAAAAACTGTTTTTT. Residues: CASSLSRGSEKLFF.